These T cell receptor beta chains were read from a single sample in a study of early T cells in non-severe SARS-CoV-2 infection. MiXCR, run by TCRdb on the 5' RACE reads, gives a single entry per CDR3 protein. The top ten clones hold 13% of a sample with tens of thousands of distinct CDR3 sequences, less than 9.5% of them seen once. This specimen was whole blood, taken at baseline. Source of these receptors: an adult who was a healthcare worker with PCR-confirmed SARS-CoV-2 infection or an uninfected control (not recorded which). Each CDR3 is given without its conserved first and last residue. Clone sizes are given selectively: once, few, many, or a class where the clone is expanded.

J | V | length | size | CDR3
TRBJ2-7 | TRBV7-6 | 10 | few | ASSDRGDEQY
TRBJ2-3 | TRBV7-2 | 13 | few | ASSSLAGITDTQY
TRBJ2-7 | TRBV7-9 | 12 | many | ASSLGTGVVEQY
TRBJ1-2 | TRBV12-3/TRBV12-4 | 11 | few | ASRPGPADGYT
TRBJ2-4 | TRBV2 | 13 | many | ASSEEGLVKNIQY
TRBJ2-3 | TRBV6-1 | 11 | few | ASTLNTADTQY
TRBJ2-7 | TRBV5-1 | 13 | - | ASSSNPSGIYEQY
TRBJ2-5 | TRBV7-8 | 12 | few | ASSLMTGEETQY
TRBJ2-1 | TRBV28 | 14 | few | ASSLGGTGGYNEQF
TRBJ2-7 | TRBV20-1 | 14 | many | SARAFASGSYNEQY
TRBJ2-3 | TRBV11-2 | 13 | few | ASSSLTPSTDTQY
TRBJ1-1 | TRBV7-9 | 15 | - | ASSFPGQAARDTEAF
TRBJ2-2 | TRBV30 | 14 | - | AWSVLAGALTGELF
TRBJ2-7 | TRBV6-6 | 11 | medium-sized | ASSEGTVYEQY
TRBJ2-4 | TRBV29-1 | 11 | many | SAEGGHGNIQY
TRBJ2-5 | TRBV11-3 | 15 | once | ASSLGVASGVQETQY
TRBJ1-2 | TRBV7-3 | 13 | few | ASSPDSSRSYGYT
TRBJ2-7 | TRBV4-2 | 12 | - | ASSQQREGVEQY
TRBJ2-1 | TRBV5-6 | 13 | - | ASSLVTSGSIAQF
TRBJ2-7 | TRBV7-2 | 14 | - | ASSLPSTGGTREQY
TRBJ2-1 | TRBV11-2 | 14 | few | ASSPVAGFPRDEQF
TRBJ2-3 | TRBV7-2 | 12 | many | ASSLMGGTDTQY
TRBJ2-3 | TRBV18 | 14 | few | ASSPPGTSEPDTQY
TRBJ2-3 | TRBV12-3/TRBV12-4 | 13 | few | ASSLGLVEGDTQY
TRBJ1-2 | TRBV9 | 12 | few | ASSVDGVAVGYT
TRBJ2-7 | TRBV27 | 13 | few | ASSLSYGSSYEQY
TRBJ2-5 | TRBV7-9 | 11 | - | ASSPLGLETQY
TRBJ1-4 | TRBV5-5 | 14 | many | ASSFRDRPFNEKLF
TRBJ2-7 | TRBV3-1 | 17 | few | ASSPAWETLTSGSYEQY
TRBJ2-2 | TRBV20-1 | 14 | few | SARDSSGRAFGGLF
TRBJ2-1 | TRBV5-4 | 12 | few | ASSLPGGLTEQF
TRBJ1-5 | TRBV18 | 12 | many | ASSQTVGNQPQH
TRBJ2-7 | TRBV7-3 | 12 | few | ATTPHRGAYEQY
TRBJ2-7 | TRBV27 | 11 | - | ASSSRDRWEQY
TRBJ1-3 | TRBV6-1 | 10 | - | ASTTGGNTIY
TRBJ2-3 | TRBV24-1 | 14 | many | ATSDPGMHGGDTQY
TRBJ2-6 | TRBV6-6 | 15 | few | ASSPGTGFSGANVLT
TRBJ2-1 | TRBV6-1 | 11 | - | SHQAGERNEQF
TRBJ2-5 | TRBV7-9 | 12 | few | ASSNGQGKETQY
TRBJ2-5 | TRBV5-6 | 13 | few | ASSPWDIYQETQY
TRBJ2-7 | TRBV2 | 10 | few | AGRGDSYEQY
TRBJ1-1 | TRBV12-3/TRBV12-4 | 12 | many | ASSSRGMNTEAF
TRBJ2-3 | TRBV20-1 | 10 | - | MLSSSTDTQY
TRBJ1-2 | TRBV19 | 12 | many | ASSTRDRLYGYT
TRBJ2-1 | TRBV7-3 | 14 | medium-sized | ASSPGFGTMLNEQF
TRBJ2-7 | TRBV6-2/TRBV6-3 | 10 | many | ASRTDSYEQY
TRBJ2-3 | TRBV11-1 | 12 | - | ASSWDGMRDTQY
TRBJ2-7 | TRBV27 | 13 | few | ASSLYPRSIYEQY
TRBJ2-1 | TRBV11-2 | 13 | many | ASRPPYHGLNEQF
TRBJ2-1 | TRBV18 | 13 | - | ASSPVAGPDNEQF
TRBJ2-1 | TRBV11-2 | 12 | - | ASSLGLAVNEQF
TRBJ1-3 | TRBV18 | 11 | few | ASSPGQGDTIY
TRBJ1-1 | TRBV7-2 | 13 | many | ASSLAGTANTEAF